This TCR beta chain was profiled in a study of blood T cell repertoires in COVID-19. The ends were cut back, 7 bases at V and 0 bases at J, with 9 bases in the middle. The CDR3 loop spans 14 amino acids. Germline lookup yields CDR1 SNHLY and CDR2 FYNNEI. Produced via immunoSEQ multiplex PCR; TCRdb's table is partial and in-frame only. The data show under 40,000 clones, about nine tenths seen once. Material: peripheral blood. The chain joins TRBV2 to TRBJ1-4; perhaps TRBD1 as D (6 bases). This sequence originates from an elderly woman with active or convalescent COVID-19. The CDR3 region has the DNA TGTGCCAGCAAAGGGACACCAACTAATGAAAAACTGTTTTTT. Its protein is CASKGTPTNEKLFF. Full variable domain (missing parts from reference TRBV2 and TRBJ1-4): EPEVTQTPSHQVTQMGQEVILRCVPISNHLYFYWYRQILGQKVEFLVSFYNNEISEKSEIFDDQFSVERPDGSNFTLKIRSTKLEDSAMYFCASKGTPTNEKLFFGSGTQLSVL.